The 8 T cell receptor beta chains below were found in one sample sequenced in a study of cytomegalovirus exposure and HLA in healthy donors. PCR primers comprised 60 Vbeta and 13 Jbeta primers. Using immunoSEQ multiplex PCR, the repertoire was profiled, and TCRdb retains in-frame clones only, with some absent. The sample includes roughly 60,000 clones. Sequenced sample: PBMCs. These receptors all come from a woman younger than 30 in good health and CMV-seronegative.

Concerning this clone: The sample contains more than one DNA sequence encoding this CDR3. The chain links TRBV29-1 to TRBJ2-5, with D perhaps TRBD1 (8 bases). Trimming stripped 5 bases from V and 0 bases from J, with 22 bases between. The CDR3 sequence is 17 residues long. Looked up from germline, CDR1 is SQVTM and CDR2 is ANQGSEA. The CDR3: CSVPGRGQAMYQETQYF. Written as DNA, the CDR3 is TGCAGCGTTCCAGGGAGGGGACAGGCAATGTACCAAGAGACCCAGTACTTC.

The chain is built from TRBV12-5 and TRBJ1-5; D is ambiguous. The CDR3 length is 13 residues. CDR1 LGHNT and CDR2 FRNRAP come from the germline V gene. Trimming removed 3 bases at V and 9 bases at J, with 12 bases between. CDR3 sequence reads: CASGFLIIRPQHF. For the CDR3, the DNA is TGTGCTAGTGGTTTTTTAATAATTCGGCCCCAGCATTTT.

The chain carries TRBV28 and TRBJ2-5, with 8 nucleotides matching TRBD1. The better agreement between TRBJ2-7 and the DNA end casts doubt on the J call. In germline, CDR1 is MDHEN, CDR2 SYDVKM. The CDR3 has 16 amino acids. CDR3 coding DNA: TGTGCCAGCAGTTTAAATTTGAGGGACAGGTCCTACGAGCAGTACTTC. It specifies CASSLNLRDRSYEQYF.

The chain has TRBV5-1 and TRBJ2-2; maybe TRBD2 (6 bases). V shed 3 bases and J shed 4 bases, with 13 bases lying between them. CDR1 is SGHRS, CDR2 YFSETQ, per germline. CDR3 size: 15 residues. The CDR3 bases are TGCGCCAGCAGCTCCGGGACTGCGGGCACCGGGGAGCTGTTTTTT. It specifies CASSSGTAGTGELFF.

The rearrangement uses TRBV7-2 and TRBJ2-7, with 7 bases lining up with TRBD1. Germline V lookup: CDR1 SGHTA, CDR2 FQGNSA. Trimming cost V 5 bases and J 4 bases; bases outside gene matches: 2. CDR3 length equals 12 residues. The CDR3 bases are TGTGCCAGCAGCCAGACAGGGTACGAGCAGTACTTC. Residues: CASSQTGYEQYF.

On this clone: At one end the junction does not follow the germline gene, possibly because of a read error. V gene TRBV27 combines with J gene TRBJ1-1, with D possibly TRBD1 on 6 matching bases. Per germline, CDR1 MNHEY and CDR2 SMNVEV (reference sequence). The CDR3 contains 13 residues. For the CDR3, the DNA is TGTGCCAGCAGTATAAACAGGGTTCGGGAAGATTTCTTT. Protein sequence: CASSINRVREDFF.

The rearrangement links TRBV20-1 to TRBJ2-7; 7 positions match TRBD2. Germline CDR1 DFQATT, CDR2 SNEGSKA (reference sequence). Trimming removed 5 bases from V and 5 bases from J; junction bases left unmatched: 3. The CDR3 has 11 residues. In DNA, the CDR3 is TGCAGTGCTGGCGGGAGCAACGAGCAGTACTTC. Amino acid sequence: CSAGGSNEQYF.

V gene TRBV11-2 combines with J gene TRBJ1-2; 7 bases are a match to TRBD1. The trim removed 4 bases at V and 2 bases at J, leaving 10 bases unmatched. Germline V gene sequence: CDR1 SGHAT, CDR2 FQNNGV. The CDR3 loop spans 16 amino acids. The DNA of the CDR3 is TGTGCCAGCAGCTCCGGGGGATGGGACAGCAACTATGGCTACACCTTC. This codes for CASSSGGWDSNYGYTF.